This is a list of T cell receptor beta chains from one sample in a study of blood T cell repertoires in COVID-19. This table comes from immunoSEQ multiplex PCR, and its TCRdb copy is limited to in-frame clones, with some not included. The sample records roughly 180,000 clones, about 85% being singletons. The sequenced sample was peripheral blood. The origin of the receptors is a woman aged 50 to 60 with COVID-19, enrolled during active disease. Each CDR3 is given with its conserved first and last residue. A D gene is named only where the DNA matches it firmly. The size entry is marked missing in some rows and otherwise reads once, few, many or a size class.

v_gene	d_gene	j_gene	abundance	CDR3aa	CDR3nt
TRBV6-5	TRBD1	TRBJ1-2	few	CASATGTGSIYGYTF	TGTGCCAGCGCGACCGGGACAGGGTCAATTTATGGCTACACCTTC
TRBV10-2	TRBD1	TRBJ1-2	NA	CASSGDRGPGYTF	TGCGCCAGCAGTGGAGACAGGGGGCCTGGCTACACCTTC
TRBV7-6	TRBD1	TRBJ1-2	few	CASSGRDRGDNGYTF	TGTGCCAGCAGCGGCCGGGACAGGGGAGATAATGGCTACACCTTC
TRBV5-5	TRBD1	TRBJ1-3	NA	CASSFQGAAGAGSGNTIYF	TGTGCCAGCAGCTTCCAGGGGGCAGCTGGAGCTGGGTCTGGAAACACCATATATTTT
TRBV6-5	NA	TRBJ2-6	NA	CAIHRIYGANVLTF	TGTGCCATCCACAGAATTTACGGGGCCAACGTCCTGACTTTC
TRBV6-5	TRBD1	TRBJ1-1	NA	CASSYTGPGGEAFF	TGTGCCAGCAGTTACACAGGACCAGGGGGGGAAGCTTTCTTT
TRBV4-2	NA	TRBJ2-7	NA	CASSQDWGVGTYEQYF	TGTGCCAGCAGCCAAGATTGGGGGGTGGGCACCTACGAGCAGTACTTC
TRBV5-1	NA	TRBJ2-1	NA	CASSLVDNRNEQFF	TGCGCCAGCAGCTTGGTTGACAACCGCAATGAGCAGTTCTTC
TRBV7-9	NA	TRBJ1-6	few	CASSSYPNGNSPLHF	TGTGCCAGCAGCTCTTACCCGAACGGGAATTCACCCCTCCACTTT
TRBV28	TRBD1	TRBJ1-6	NA	CASSGGQGVNSPLHF	TGTGCCAGCAGTGGGGGCCAGGGGGTTAATTCACCCCTCCACTTT
TRBV19	NA	TRBJ1-4	NA	CASSKDPIRGSANEKLFF	TGTGCCAGTAGCAAAGACCCCATAAGAGGGTCTGCTAATGAAAAACTGTTTTTT
TRBV18	TRBD2	TRBJ2-1	NA	CASSPPLAGGTNEQFF	TGTGCCAGCTCACCACCGTTGGCGGGGGGGACCAATGAGCAGTTCTTC
TRBV5-4	TRBD1	TRBJ1-6	NA	CASSLDRVNSPLHF	TGTGCCAGCAGTCTGGACAGGGTTAATTCACCCCTCCACTTT
TRBV5-4	TRBD2	TRBJ2-1	NA	CASRRSGGGDYNEQFF	TGTGCCAGCAGGCGAAGCGGCGGGGGAGATTACAATGAGCAGTTCTTC
TRBV5-4	TRBD1	TRBJ2-3	NA	CASSRLTGGGGTDTQYF	TGTGCCAGCAGCCGTTTAACAGGGGGTGGGGGGACAGATACGCAGTATTTT
TRBV12-5	TRBD1	TRBJ2-2	NA	CASAQDRGGELFF	TGTGCTAGTGCCCAGGACAGGGGAGGGGAGCTGTTTTTT
TRBV2	NA	TRBJ1-6	NA	CASTFGASALHF	TGTGCCAGCACCTTCGGTGCGTCGGCCCTCCACTTT
TRBV10-2	NA	TRBJ1-5	NA	CASSPGRGGNQPQHF	TGCGCCAGCAGTCCAGGGAGGGGCGGCAATCAGCCCCAGCATTTT
TRBV19	TRBD2	TRBJ2-5	NA	CAICGGARQETQYF	TGTGCCATATGCGGGGGGGCCCGGCAAGAGACCCAGTACTTC
TRBV10-3	NA	TRBJ1-2	NA	CAISGGRSGYGYTF	TGTGCCATCAGTGGGGGAAGATCGGGGTATGGCTACACCTTC
TRBV7-8	TRBD1	TRBJ2-3	few	CASSWDRGLTDTQYF	TGTGCCAGCAGCTGGGACAGGGGGCTGACAGATACGCAGTATTTT
TRBV9	NA	TRBJ1-1	NA	CASSGGDRTYTEAFF	TGTGCCAGCAGCGGCGGAGACAGGACTTACACTGAAGCTTTCTTT
TRBV10-3	NA	TRBJ1-2	NA	CAISGETGTKYGYTF	TGTGCCATCAGTGGGGAGACAGGTACGAAGTATGGCTACACCTTC
TRBV20-1	NA	TRBJ2-7	NA	CSASRDRSYEQYF	TGCAGTGCTAGTCGAGACAGGTCCTACGAGCAGTACTTC